The entry that follows covers one T cell receptor beta chain sequence. The sample comes from a study of blood T cell repertoires in COVID-19. Study background: Sites in the United States, Italy and Spain provided acute and convalescent COVID-19 samples. T cells, B-cell-depleted T cells, or PBMCs supplied cDNA or gDNA.

As originally analysed: Cell counts per sample came from amplifying reference gene primers. Sequenced by immunoSEQ multiplex PCR; TCRdb stores in-frame clones only, minus some. V and J calls and clone size are as listed in that table; D and trimming were resolved from the DNA. The sample consists of 410,000 or so clones, about 88% of them appearing once. After removal of 3 bases from V and 3 bases from J, the junction contained 5 bases not matched to a gene. The length of the CDR3 is 16 residues. CDR1 and CDR2 from the germline V gene are KGHDR and SFDVKD. The J gene is TRBJ1-1, the V gene TRBV24-1; TRBD1 agrees at 11 bases. The material sequenced was peripheral blood. The receptor was derived from a woman in her 40s with COVID-19, enrolled during active disease. CDR3 protein: CATSDGGTGGDTEAFF. Written as DNA, the CDR3 is TGTGCCACCAGTGATGGAGGGACAGGGGGGGACACTGAAGCTTTCTTT.